This section outlines one TCR beta chain sequence together with its context. The length of the CDR3 is 17 residues. Trimming shortened V by 5 bases and J by 0 bases, and 17 bases separated the two germline ends. Germline V gene lookup returns CDR1 SGHAT and CDR2 FQNNGV. This entry comes from a study of blood T cell repertoires in COVID-19. Looking at the study overall: The cDNA or gDNA used as material had been derived from T cells, B-cell-depleted T cells, or PBMCs.

The data were produced by immunoSEQ multiplex PCR, yet TCRdb's version contains in-frame clones alone and is incomplete. Among about 170,000 clones, roughly 84% were seen once, and the ten largest hold 9.1%. The clonotype originates from a woman aged 80 or over with active or convalescent COVID-19. The material sequenced was peripheral blood. The genes are TRBV11-2 and TRBJ1-3; no reliable D call. CDR3 DNA sequence: TGTGCCAGCAGCCCAGTTGCGGGGATTAGCTCTGGAAACACCATATATTTT. It encodes CASSPVAGISSGNTIYF.